The rows below give T cell receptor beta chains drawn from one sample of a study of T cell responses to AZD1222 COVID-19 vaccine. Libraries were prepared by immunoSEQ multiplex PCR; TCRdb keeps only in-frame clonotypes and omits some of them. The sample has about 130,000 clones; approximately 91% are singletons. The sequencing used peripheral blood, collected 28 days after the second AZD1222 dose. These receptors were collected from an adult who received the AZD1222 COVID-19 vaccine. Each CDR3 is given with its conserved first and last residue. Each record gives: CDR3 protein, CDR3 DNA, D gene, J gene, V gene, clone size. The D gene is left open where the match is weak. Size tells how often a clone was seen (once, few, many) or the class of an expanded clone, and some rows leave it out.

CDR3 protein: CASRWGNEQFF
CDR3 DNA: TGTGCCAGCAGGTGGGGGAACGAGCAGTTCTTC
D gene: -
J gene: TRBJ2-1
V gene: TRBV7-9
clone size: -

CDR3 protein: CAGTSNTEAFF
CDR3 DNA: TGTGCCGGGACATCAAACACTGAAGCTTTCTTT
D gene: -
J gene: TRBJ1-1
V gene: TRBV2
clone size: -

CDR3 protein: CASSASGGSYNEQFF
CDR3 DNA: TGTGCCAGCAGTGCCTCGGGAGGCTCCTACAATGAGCAGTTCTTC
D gene: TRBD2
J gene: TRBJ2-1
V gene: TRBV6-4
clone size: -

CDR3 protein: CASRIQGGTEAFF
CDR3 DNA: TGTGCCAGCAGGATACAGGGGGGTACTGAAGCTTTCTTT
D gene: TRBD1
J gene: TRBJ1-1
V gene: TRBV27
clone size: -

CDR3 protein: CSALLYTEAFF
CDR3 DNA: TGCAGTGCCCTTTTGTACACTGAAGCTTTCTTT
D gene: -
J gene: TRBJ1-1
V gene: TRBV20-1
clone size: -

CDR3 protein: CASSEYRGLEQYF
CDR3 DNA: TGTGCCAGCAGTGAGTACAGGGGGCTCGAGCAGTACTTC
D gene: TRBD1
J gene: TRBJ2-7
V gene: TRBV2
clone size: -

CDR3 protein: CASSPFTRVGAGELFF
CDR3 DNA: TGTGCCAGCTCACCATTCACAAGGGTCGGTGCCGGGGAGCTGTTTTTT
D gene: -
J gene: TRBJ2-2
V gene: TRBV18
clone size: -

CDR3 protein: CASSVQTGSDEQYF
CDR3 DNA: TGTGCCAGCAGCGTCCAGACAGGGTCAGACGAGCAGTACTTC
D gene: TRBD1
J gene: TRBJ2-7
V gene: TRBV9
clone size: -

CDR3 protein: CASRQTGNQPQHF
CDR3 DNA: TGTGCCAGCCGTCAGACAGGCAATCAGCCCCAGCATTTT
D gene: -
J gene: TRBJ1-5
V gene: TRBV6-5
clone size: -

CDR3 protein: CASSPRGGTVNEKLFF
CDR3 DNA: TGTGCCAGCTCACCAAGAGGCGGGACAGTTAATGAAAAACTGTTTTTT
D gene: TRBD1
J gene: TRBJ1-4
V gene: TRBV18
clone size: -

CDR3 protein: CSASSGLSWEQYF
CDR3 DNA: TGCAGTGCTAGTTCGGGCCTTTCGTGGGAGCAGTACTTC
D gene: -
J gene: TRBJ2-7
V gene: TRBV20-1
clone size: once

CDR3 protein: CASSLASGNTGELFF
CDR3 DNA: TGCGCCAGCAGCTTGGCTAGCGGGAACACCGGGGAGCTGTTTTTT
D gene: TRBD2
J gene: TRBJ2-2
V gene: TRBV5-1
clone size: -

CDR3 protein: CASSYSMYARGYGYTF
CDR3 DNA: TGTGCCAGCAGTTACTCGATGTATGCCCGGGGCTATGGCTACACCTTC
D gene: -
J gene: TRBJ1-2
V gene: TRBV6-5
clone size: -

CDR3 protein: CASSSQYNEKLFF
CDR3 DNA: TGTGCCAGCAGTTCGCAGTATAATGAAAAACTGTTTTTT
D gene: -
J gene: TRBJ1-4
V gene: TRBV6-2/TRBV6-3
clone size: -

CDR3 protein: CASRLLGTSGYNEQFF
CDR3 DNA: TGTGCCAGCAGACTACTGGGGACTAGCGGATACAATGAGCAGTTCTTC
D gene: TRBD2
J gene: TRBJ2-1
V gene: TRBV7-8
clone size: -

CDR3 protein: CASSLGYGNSPLHF
CDR3 DNA: TGTGCCAGCAGTTTAGGTTACGGAAATTCACCCCTCCACTTT
D gene: -
J gene: TRBJ1-6
V gene: TRBV27
clone size: -

CDR3 protein: CASRGTEAFF
CDR3 DNA: TGTGCCAGCAGGGGGACTGAAGCTTTCTTT
D gene: -
J gene: TRBJ1-1
V gene: TRBV2
clone size: -

CDR3 protein: CASPPGSYEQYF
CDR3 DNA: TGTGCCAGCCCGCCTGGCTCCTACGAGCAGTACTTC
D gene: -
J gene: TRBJ2-7
V gene: TRBV21-1
clone size: -

CDR3 protein: CAWSPLLDWYDNQPQHF
CDR3 DNA: TGTGCCTGGAGTCCCCTCCTCGACTGGTATGACAATCAGCCCCAGCATTTT
D gene: -
J gene: TRBJ1-5
V gene: TRBV30
clone size: -

CDR3 protein: CAIKGADNYGYTF
CDR3 DNA: TGTGCCATCAAAGGGGCAGATAACTATGGCTACACCTTC
D gene: -
J gene: TRBJ1-2
V gene: TRBV10-3
clone size: few

CDR3 protein: CASSLGETFSGNTIYF
CDR3 DNA: TGCGCCAGCAGCTTAGGTGAAACGTTCTCTGGAAACACCATATATTTT
D gene: -
J gene: TRBJ1-3
V gene: TRBV5-1
clone size: -

CDR3 protein: CASTTGGPSDTQYF
CDR3 DNA: TGTGCCAGCACAACGGGAGGGCCGTCGGATACGCAGTATTTT
D gene: TRBD2
J gene: TRBJ2-3
V gene: TRBV27
clone size: -

CDR3 protein: CASSIAGGGPTEAFF
CDR3 DNA: TGTGCCAGTAGTATCGCTGGTGGGGGTCCCACTGAAGCTTTCTTT
D gene: -
J gene: TRBJ1-1
V gene: TRBV19
clone size: -

CDR3 protein: CASNIWGSNQPQHF
CDR3 DNA: TGTGCCAGCAATATCTGGGGTTCCAATCAGCCCCAGCATTTT
D gene: -
J gene: TRBJ1-5
V gene: TRBV6-5
clone size: -

CDR3 protein: CASSLPGTGVTGELFF
CDR3 DNA: TGTGCCAGCAGTTTGCCCGGGACAGGGGTTACCGGGGAGCTGTTTTTT
D gene: TRBD1
J gene: TRBJ2-2
V gene: TRBV6-5
clone size: -

CDR3 protein: CASSTDLPNLFF
CDR3 DNA: TGTGCCAGCAGCACCGACCTTCCAAACCTGTTTTTT
D gene: -
J gene: TRBJ1-4
V gene: TRBV5-8
clone size: -

CDR3 protein: CASRHPPGKEETQYF
CDR3 DNA: TGTGCCAGCCGCCATCCCCCAGGAAAAGAAGAGACCCAGTACTTC
D gene: -
J gene: TRBJ2-5
V gene: TRBV28
clone size: -

CDR3 protein: CASSQREGLAKNIQYF
CDR3 DNA: TGCGCCAGCAGTCAAAGGGAGGGATTAGCCAAAAACATTCAGTACTTC
D gene: TRBD2
J gene: TRBJ2-4
V gene: TRBV23-1
clone size: -

CDR3 protein: CASLDSSYEQYF
CDR3 DNA: TGTGCCAGCCTGGATAGCTCCTACGAGCAGTACTTC
D gene: -
J gene: TRBJ2-7
V gene: TRBV6-5
clone size: -

CDR3 protein: CASSDSGFPTDTQYF
CDR3 DNA: TGTGCCAGCAGTGACAGCGGCTTCCCCACAGATACGCAGTATTTT
D gene: -
J gene: TRBJ2-3
V gene: TRBV6-4
clone size: -

CDR3 protein: CATSYSGRDTQYF
CDR3 DNA: TGTGCCACCAGCTATAGCGGAAGAGATACGCAGTATTTT
D gene: -
J gene: TRBJ2-3
V gene: TRBV15
clone size: -

CDR3 protein: CATSNIGTGTNQPQHF
CDR3 DNA: TGTGCCACCTCGAATATCGGGACAGGCACTAATCAGCCCCAGCATTTT
D gene: TRBD1
J gene: TRBJ1-5
V gene: TRBV10-3
clone size: -

CDR3 protein: CASSLRRGGGETQYF
CDR3 DNA: TGTGCCAGCAGCCTTCGAAGGGGCGGCGGGGAGACCCAGTACTTC
D gene: -
J gene: TRBJ2-5
V gene: TRBV5-6
clone size: -

CDR3 protein: CASSLAGGSTEAFF
CDR3 DNA: TGTGCCAGCAGCTTGGCCGGAGGCAGCACTGAAGCTTTCTTT
D gene: -
J gene: TRBJ1-1
V gene: TRBV5-4
clone size: -

CDR3 protein: CATSDPGTGVEKLFF
CDR3 DNA: TGTGCCACCAGTGACCCCGGGACAGGGGTTGAAAAACTGTTTTTT
D gene: TRBD1
J gene: TRBJ1-4
V gene: TRBV24-1
clone size: -

CDR3 protein: CASSLDFGRAHYGYTF
CDR3 DNA: TGTGCCAGCAGCTTGGATTTCGGCAGGGCGCACTATGGCTACACCTTC
D gene: -
J gene: TRBJ1-2
V gene: TRBV5-6
clone size: -

CDR3 protein: CASSDYGTAYEQYF
CDR3 DNA: TGTGCCAGCTCCGACTATGGGACAGCCTACGAGCAGTACTTC
D gene: TRBD1
J gene: TRBJ2-7
V gene: TRBV18
clone size: -

CDR3 protein: CASSLSARTVKAFF
CDR3 DNA: TGTGCCAGCAGTTTATCGGCCCGGACAGTCAAAGCTTTCTTT
D gene: -
J gene: TRBJ1-1
V gene: TRBV27
clone size: -

CDR3 protein: CASSQEGVQPQHF
CDR3 DNA: TGTGCCAGCAGCCAAGAAGGGGTACAGCCCCAGCATTTT
D gene: -
J gene: TRBJ1-5
V gene: TRBV3-1/TRBV3-2
clone size: -

CDR3 protein: CASSLKGLWTGELFF
CDR3 DNA: TGTGCCAGCAGCTTAAAGGGGCTATGGACCGGGGAGCTGTTTTTT
D gene: -
J gene: TRBJ2-2
V gene: TRBV7-9
clone size: -

CDR3 protein: CASSGRTGITLNYGYTF
CDR3 DNA: TGTGCCAGCAGTGGGCGGACAGGAATCACCCTCAACTATGGCTACACCTTC
D gene: TRBD1
J gene: TRBJ1-2
V gene: TRBV6-1
clone size: once

CDR3 protein: CASTDTYSKETQYF
CDR3 DNA: TGTGCCAGCACCGACACTTATTCCAAAGAGACCCAGTACTTC
D gene: -
J gene: TRBJ2-5
V gene: TRBV5-5
clone size: -

CDR3 protein: CASSFGRQGSYEQYF
CDR3 DNA: TGTGCCAGCAGTTTCGGGAGACAGGGGTCCTACGAGCAGTACTTC
D gene: TRBD1
J gene: TRBJ2-7
V gene: TRBV27
clone size: -

CDR3 protein: CASSYDRGLSGYTF
CDR3 DNA: TGTGCCAGCAGTTACGACAGGGGTTTGAGTGGCTACACCTTC
D gene: TRBD1
J gene: TRBJ1-2
V gene: TRBV6-5
clone size: once

CDR3 protein: CASSAHEVVYGYTF
CDR3 DNA: TGTGCCAGCAGTGCTCACGAGGTAGTCTATGGCTACACCTTC
D gene: -
J gene: TRBJ1-2
V gene: TRBV2
clone size: -

CDR3 protein: CASSSLALPTNEQFF
CDR3 DNA: TGTGCCAGCAGTAGTTTGGCACTCCCTACCAATGAGCAGTTCTTC
D gene: -
J gene: TRBJ2-1
V gene: TRBV2
clone size: -

CDR3 protein: CASSNLGKPNEKLFF
CDR3 DNA: TGTGCCAGCAGTAACCTAGGAAAGCCCAATGAAAAACTGTTTTTT
D gene: -
J gene: TRBJ1-4
V gene: TRBV6-5
clone size: once

CDR3 protein: CASSRGTINEKLFF
CDR3 DNA: TGTGCCAGCAGCCGAGGGACTATTAATGAAAAACTGTTTTTT
D gene: -
J gene: TRBJ1-4
V gene: TRBV7-8
clone size: -

CDR3 protein: CASSSEQGLRNQPQHF
CDR3 DNA: TGTGCCAGCAGCTCTGAACAGGGGCTGCGGAATCAGCCCCAGCATTTT
D gene: TRBD1
J gene: TRBJ1-5
V gene: TRBV5-5
clone size: -

CDR3 protein: CASSPGQGRSSYNSPLHF
CDR3 DNA: TGTGCCAGCAGCCCGGGACAGGGGAGGAGCTCCTATAATTCACCCCTCCACTTT
D gene: TRBD1
J gene: TRBJ1-6
V gene: TRBV3-1/TRBV3-2
clone size: -